This TCR beta chain is from a study of T-cell memory formation after mild COVID-19. Study observations and caveats: A subset of responding clones appeared in pre-infection memory, suggesting cross-reactive memory joined. CD4/CD8 balance held among clones contracting day 15 to 85, and later expanders leaned CD4+.

MiXCR was run by TCRdb on the 5' RACE reads, yielding one entry per CDR3 protein. The sample lists about 340,000 distinct CDR3 sequences, about an eighth occurring once. This clonotype has only one observation. Antigen specificity is unknown. Germline V lookup: CDR1 SEHNR, CDR2 FQNEAQ (reference sequence). The CDR3 sequence is 14 residues long. The V end was cut by 3 bases, the J end by 5 bases, with 13 bases between. The V gene is TRBV7-9, the J gene TRBJ1-2; D may be TRBD1 (6 bases). Sequenced: PBMCs or a T cell subset sorted from them (not recorded which). The receptor was derived from a man younger than 35 who had mild COVID-19 (a few samples of this study predate the infection). Cell type and time point are not known. CDR3 residues: CASSFGGLNYGYTF. The CDR3 DNA sequence: TGTGCCAGCAGCTTCGGGGGGCTCAATTATGGCTACACCTTC.